These 23 T cell receptor beta chains originate from one sample sequenced in a study of blood T cell repertoires in COVID-19. Produced via immunoSEQ multiplex PCR; TCRdb's table is partial and in-frame only. The sample lists more than 50,000 clones, around three quarters occurring once. Sample: peripheral blood. The receptors stem from a human donor in a cohort sampled during active COVID-19.

The chain employs TRBV14 and TRBJ2-1; 12 nucleotides line up with TRBD2. The germline gives CDR1 SGHDN, CDR2 FVKESK. This CDR3 has 17 residues. Trimming took 4 bases from V and 2 from J; bases not matched to a gene: 6. The CDR3 DNA reads TGTGCCAGCAGCCTATCGACTAGCGGGGGAGCCTACAATGAGCAGTTCTTC. It encodes CASSLSTSGGAYNEQFF.

The DNA for the CDR3 is TGTGCCATCAGCGCCGGGACAGGGGTTCAGCCCCAGCATTTT. Translation gives CAISAGTGVQPQHF. The chain carries TRBV10-3 and TRBJ1-5, with 10 bases aligning to TRBD1. Germline V gene sequence: CDR1 ENHRY, CDR2 SYGVKD. The CDR3 runs 14 residues. Germline trimming cut 6 bases from V and 6 bases from J; bases unmatched to any gene: 5.

The CDR3 DNA is TGTGCCAGTAGTTCCACCGGGACAGGGGTCCAAGAGACCCAGTACTTC. The encoded protein is CASSSTGTGVQETQYF. The chain recombines TRBV19 with TRBJ2-5; TRBD1 matches 10 bases. In germline, CDR1 is LNHDA, CDR2 SQIVND (reference sequence). This CDR3 is built from 16 residues. V lost 5 bases and J lost 1; bases outside the gene matches: 7.

This chain links TRBV27 with TRBJ2-7, with 11 nucleotides matching TRBD2. After removal of 1 base from V and 3 bases from J, the junction contained 8 bases not matched to a gene. The CDR3 is 17 residues long. Germline V CDR1 and CDR2: MNHEY, SMNVEV (reference sequence). The CDR3 DNA is TGTGCCAGCAGTTTATACCCTACTAGCGGGAGTAACTACGAGCAGTACTTC. Protein product: CASSLYPTSGSNYEQYF.

V is TRBV7-2 and J is TRBJ2-1; no definite D call. The CDR3 contains 15 residues. Trimming removed 2 bases from V and 6 bases from J, with 14 bases in between. CDR1 SGHTA and CDR2 FQGNSA come from the germline V gene. The CDR3 bases are TGTGCCAGCAGCTTACGCCCTCTAGGAAGCAATGAGCAGTTCTTC. Translated, it gives CASSLRPLGSNEQFF. Full variable domain (missing parts from reference TRBV7-2 and TRBJ2-1): GAGVSQSPSNKVTEKGKDVELRCDPISGHTALYWYRQSLGQGLEFLIYFQGNSAPDKSGLPSDRFSAERTGGSVSTLTIQRTQQEDSAVYLCASSLRPLGSNEQFFGPGTRLTVL.

This clone is a singleton in its sample. The rearrangement joins TRBV7-2 to TRBJ2-7; possibly TRBD2 for D (6 bases). This CDR3 has 15 amino acids. Germline CDR1 SGHTA, CDR2 FQGNSA. V was pared by 1 base and J by 0 bases, with 10 bases between. Here the CDR3 DNA reads TGTGCCAGCAGCTTAGTGACTAGAAGCTCCTACGAGCAGTACTTC. It specifies CASSLVTRSSYEQYF.

The V gene is TRBV19, the J gene TRBJ2-3, with 10 bases lining up with TRBD2. Germline values: CDR1 LNHDA, CDR2 SQIVND (reference sequence). Germline trimming cut 3 bases from V and 3 bases from J; bases unmatched to any gene: 18. The CDR3 is 20 residues long. The CDR3 loop is CASSIQPSGRVPLPTDTQYF. The CDR3 DNA follows: TGTGCCAGTAGTATCCAGCCTAGCGGGAGAGTCCCCCTTCCTACAGATACGCAGTATTTT.

In its sample, this clone was seen once. The rearrangement links TRBV11-1 to TRBJ1-1; D may be TRBD1 (5 bases). The ends were cut back, 0 bases at V and 4 bases at J, with 18 bases in the middle. Per the germline V gene, CDR1 is SGHAT and CDR2 is FQDESV (reference sequence). The CDR3 spans 17 residues. As DNA, the CDR3 is TGTGCCAGCAGCTTAGCGCCAGGGTCTCCACGGGTCACTGAAGCTTTCTTT. Amino acids: CASSLAPGSPRVTEAFF. Filled out from reference TRBV11-1 and TRBJ1-1, the complete variable domain reads EAEVAQSPRYKITEKSQAVAFWCDPISGHATLYWYRQILGQGPELLVQFQDESVVDDSQLPKDRFSAERLKGVDSTLKIQPAELGDSAMYLCASSLAPGSPRVTEAFFGQGTRLTVV.

This chain uses TRBV3-1 (or the pseudogene TRBV3-2) with TRBJ1-2; D is uncertain. The V gene's germline CDR1 is LGHDT and CDR2 YNNKEL (reference sequence). The CDR3 runs to 11 residues. Trimming cost V 5 bases and J 6 bases, with 7 bases left between them. The CDR3 spells CASSTRHGYTF. CDR3 DNA sequence: TGTGCCAGCAGCACTAGGCATGGCTACACCTTC.

A few counts support this clone. The chain recombines TRBV10-3 with TRBJ1-2; 8 positions agree with TRBD1. Germline V gene sequence: CDR1 ENHRY, CDR2 SYGVKD. There are 14 residues in the CDR3. With 10 bases clipped from V and 6 bases from J, the junction kept 13 bases outside the gene matches. The CDR3 DNA sequence: TGTGCCACCGCGGCCCAGGGGGCGAAGAATGGCTACACCTTC. Its translation is CATAAQGAKNGYTF.

In DNA, the CDR3 is TGCGCCAGCAGCCAAACTGGGCAGAACTATCAGCCCCAGCATTTT. Translating gives CASSQTGQNYQPQHF. The V and J genes are TRBV4-3 and TRBJ1-5; no firm D call. Per the germline V gene, CDR1 is LGHNA and CDR2 is YSLEER. This CDR3 spans 15 amino acids. V lost 2 bases, J lost 5 bases, and 13 bases lay in between.

V gene TRBV27 combines with J gene TRBJ2-7, with TRBD2 matching over 7 bases. Germline V CDR1 and CDR2: MNHEY, SMNVEV (reference sequence). With 3 bases clipped from V and 5 bases from J, the junction kept 7 bases outside the gene matches. This CDR3 is built from 14 residues. This CDR3 is CASSFAWGRDEQYF. CDR3 sequence (DNA): TGTGCCAGCAGTTTCGCCTGGGGGAGGGACGAGCAGTACTTC.

The CDR3 bases are TGTGCCACCAGCAGAGAGTTTAAGGGGCGAGCAAATCAGCCCCAGCATTTT. Its protein product is CATSREFKGRANQPQHF. The chain recombines TRBV15 with TRBJ1-5, with a weak D call TRBD1 (5 bases). V lost 0 bases and J lost 4, with 16 bases in between. The CDR3 spans 17 residues. Germline values: CDR1 LNHNV, CDR2 YYDKDF (reference sequence).

A few counts support this clone. The chain joins TRBV2 to TRBJ2-7; D is uncertain. CDR3 size: 15 residues. CDR1 SNHLY and CDR2 FYNNEI come from the germline V gene. The V end lost 4 bases, the J end lost 3 bases, and 16 bases lay between the germline ends. The CDR3 DNA reads as TGTGCCAGCAGTGTCTCCGGTCTGTACTACTACGAGCAGTACTTC. As protein: CASSVSGLYYYEQYF.

The J gene is TRBJ1-6, the V gene TRBV27, with D possibly being TRBD1 (5 bases). The V gene lost 5 bases and the J gene lost 3 bases, with 14 bases spanning the gap. This CDR3 region has 16 residues. Germline V lookup: CDR1 MNHEY, CDR2 SMNVEV (reference sequence). The CDR3 region is CASSPDDSGYNSPLHF. CDR3 coding DNA: TGTGCCAGCAGTCCAGACGACAGTGGCTATAATTCACCCCTCCACTTT.

V and J are TRBV5-4 and TRBJ1-1, with D maybe TRBD1 (6 bases). The CDR3 is made up of 13 amino acids. V lost 4 bases to trimming and J lost 1 base, with 8 bases between them. The germline V gene has CDR1 SGHNT and CDR2 YYREEE (reference sequence). The CDR3: CASSRGQNTEAFF. The DNA for the CDR3 is TGTGCCAGCAGCAGGGGACAGAACACTGAAGCTTTCTTT. The full variable domain, in which reference TRBV5-4 and TRBJ1-1 provide the parts outside the CDR3, is ETGVTQSPTHLIKTRGQQVTLRCSSQSGHNTVSWYQQALGQGPQFIFQYYREEENGRGNFPPRFSGLQFPNYSSELNVNALELDDSALYLCASSRGQNTEAFFGQGTRLTVV.

The chain couples TRBV4-3 to TRBJ2-5; TRBD2 agrees at 7 bases. Germline-derived CDR1 and CDR2 are LGHNA and YSLEER. This CDR3 spans 16 amino acids. The V gene end was trimmed by 4 bases and the J gene end by 1 base; junction bases not matched to a gene: 9. CDR3 sequence: CASSLGGGLGQETQYF. The CDR3 bases are TGCGCCAGCAGCCTGGGCGGGGGACTTGGCCAAGAGACCCAGTACTTC.

The chain is built from TRBV19 and TRBJ2-7, with TRBD2 identical over 12 bases. Germline CDR1 reads LNHDA; CDR2 reads SQIVND (reference sequence). The V and J ends lost 6 bases and 0 bases, in that order; junction bases with no gene match: 6. This CDR3 contains 16 residues. CDR3 region: CASRRGLAGYSYEQYF. The CDR3 nucleotides read TGTGCCAGTAGGAGGGGACTAGCGGGTTACTCCTACGAGCAGTACTTC.

This chain joins TRBV7-8 and TRBJ2-2; the match to TRBD2 covers 7 bases. Germline V gives CDR1 SGHVS, CDR2 FQNEAQ. J was trimmed by 0 bases and V by 3 bases; bases with no gene match: 1. The CDR3 loop spans 15 amino acids. In DNA, the CDR3 is TGTGCCAGCAGCTTTGGACTAGCGAACACCGGGGAGCTGTTTTTT. Translated, it gives CASSFGLANTGELFF.

The genes are TRBV11-1 and TRBJ1-1; D gene ambiguous. Germline V gives CDR1 SGHAT, CDR2 FQDESV (reference sequence). Trimming took off 3 bases at V and 1 base at J, with 3 bases between the two ends. CDR3 length equals 12 residues. The CDR3 DNA reads TGTGCCAGCAGCTTCAGGAACACTGAAGCTTTCTTT. Protein sequence: CASSFRNTEAFF.

The chain is built from TRBV30 and TRBJ1-2, with 8 bases that match TRBD1. CDR1 and CDR2 (germline): GTSNPN, SVGIG (reference sequence). The CDR3 loop spans 14 amino acids. V lost 0 bases to trimming and J lost 4 bases; unmatched junction nucleotides: 4. Written as DNA, the CDR3 is TGTGCCTGGAGTGTACAGGGGGGCTTCTATGGCTACACCTTC. It translates to CAWSVQGGFYGYTF.

The chain has TRBV9 and TRBJ2-7, with 7 bases aligning to TRBD1. CDR1 is SGDLS and CDR2 is YYNGEE in the germline V gene. This CDR3 region has 16 residues. Trimming removed 0 bases from V and 5 bases from J; junction bases left unmatched: 11. The CDR3 here is CASSVAPVATGHEQYF. In DNA form, the CDR3 reads TGTGCCAGCAGCGTAGCCCCGGTGGCGACAGGGCACGAGCAGTACTTC.

The chain couples TRBV5-1 to TRBJ2-2; 8 bases are shared with TRBD2. Germline CDR1 and CDR2: SGHRS and YFSETQ. V was pared by 0 bases and J by 6 bases, with 7 bases of the junction left unmatched. This CDR3 is 16 amino acids long. CDR3 residues: CASSLVPAGEAGELFF. In DNA, the CDR3 is TGCGCCAGCAGCTTGGTTCCAGCGGGAGAAGCCGGGGAGCTGTTTTTT. Drawing the rest from reference TRBV5-1 and TRBJ2-2, the complete variable domain is KAGVTQTPRYLIKTRGQQVTLSCSPISGHRSVSWYQQTPGQGLQFLFEYFSETQRNKGNFPGRFSGRQFSNSRSEMNVSTLELGDSALYLCASSLVPAGEAGELFFGEGSRLTVL.